The clone carrying this TCR beta chain has a handful of counts. Its antigen is unidentified. The entry originates in a study of cytomegalovirus exposure and HLA in healthy donors. Study-level points and caveats: DRB1 had the most TCR associations and HLA-C the fewest, a later analysis found, with rates varying by HLA locus. Fewer N-insertions (relative to the roughly 660-donor mean) were reportedly seen in an Asian-associated ancestry cluster in a later analysis. Overall, roughly 150 TCR beta chains were annotated as cytomegalovirus-associated.

The CDR3 spans 11 residues. V was trimmed by 7 bases and J by 6 bases, leaving 8 bases between them. Germline V gene sequence: CDR1 MRHNA, CDR2 SNTAGT. Primers included in the PCR were 60 Vbeta and 13 Jbeta primers. Original processing notes: Later, an analysis found about 77 million unique TCR beta chains, and roughly 9.9 million of these were shared. The assay was immunoSEQ multiplex PCR, and TCRdb's table has in-frame clones only and misses some. V, J and clone size reflect that table, while D and trimming were determined from the DNA. The sample consists of roughly 100,000 clones, 15% of them appearing once.

Sequenced input: PBMCs. The TCR was taken from a female donor in good health and CMV-seronegative. This chain links TRBV6-4 with TRBJ2-3; D gene unclear. CDR3 sequence (DNA): TGTGCCAGCACCCTCCGGGATACGCAGTATTTT. Its translation: CASTLRDTQYF.